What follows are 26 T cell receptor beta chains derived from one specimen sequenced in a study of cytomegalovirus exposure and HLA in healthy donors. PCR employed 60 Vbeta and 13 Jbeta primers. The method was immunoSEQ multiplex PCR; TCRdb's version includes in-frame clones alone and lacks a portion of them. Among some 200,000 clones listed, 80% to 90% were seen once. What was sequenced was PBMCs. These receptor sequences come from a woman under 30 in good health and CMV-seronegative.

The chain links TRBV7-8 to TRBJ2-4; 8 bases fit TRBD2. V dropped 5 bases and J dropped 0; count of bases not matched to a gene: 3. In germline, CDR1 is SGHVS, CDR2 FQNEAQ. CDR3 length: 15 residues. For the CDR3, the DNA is TGTGCCAGCAGCGGCAGCGGGGGAGCCAAAAACATTCAGTACTTC. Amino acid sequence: CASSGSGGAKNIQYF.

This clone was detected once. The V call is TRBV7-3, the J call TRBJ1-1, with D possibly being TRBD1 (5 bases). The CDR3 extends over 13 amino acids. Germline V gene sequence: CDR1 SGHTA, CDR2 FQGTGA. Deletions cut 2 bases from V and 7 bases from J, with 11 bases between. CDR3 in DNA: TGTGCCAGCAGCTTATGGGGGGGGGATGAAGCTTTCTTT. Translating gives CASSLWGGDEAFF.

For the CDR3, the DNA is TGTGCCAGCAGCTTGGTGCAGGGGGGAATCACAGATACGCAGTATTTT. Translation: CASSLVQGGITDTQYF. This rearrangement joins TRBV5-5 to TRBJ2-3; tentatively, D is TRBD1 (7 bases). The CDR3 sequence is 16 residues long. Germline loops: CDR1 SGHKS, CDR2 YYEKEE (reference sequence). The V and J ends lost 0 bases and 2 bases respectively, with 13 bases between them.

The CDR3 region is CASRRGTGYGYTF. In DNA form, the CDR3 reads TGTGCCAGCCGAAGGGGGACAGGATATGGCTACACCTTC. This sequence joins TRBV6-6 and TRBJ1-2, with 8 bases identical to TRBD1. The CDR3 extends over 13 amino acids. J lost 5 bases, V lost 8 bases, and 7 bases had no gene match. Germline V CDR1 and CDR2: MNHNY, SVGAGI (reference sequence).

DNA for the CDR3: TGTGCCAGCAGACGACAGGGAGACGTCCTGACTTTC. Protein product: CASRRQGDVLTF. V usage is TRBV9 and J usage is TRBJ2-6, with 7 bases aligning to TRBD1. V lost 5 bases, J lost 11 bases, and 4 bases stayed unmatched. The CDR3 spans 12 residues. Germline values: CDR1 SGDLS, CDR2 YYNGEE.

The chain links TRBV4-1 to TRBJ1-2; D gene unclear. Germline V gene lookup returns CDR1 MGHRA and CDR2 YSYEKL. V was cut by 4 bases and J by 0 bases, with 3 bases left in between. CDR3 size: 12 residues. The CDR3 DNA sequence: TGCGCCAGCAGCCGAGCTAACTATGGCTACACCTTC. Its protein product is CASSRANYGYTF.

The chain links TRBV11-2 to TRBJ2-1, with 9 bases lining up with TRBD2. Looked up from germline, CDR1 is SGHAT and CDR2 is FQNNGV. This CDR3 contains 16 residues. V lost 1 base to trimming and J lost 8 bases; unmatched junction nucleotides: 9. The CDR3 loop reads CASSLGRIAGAHEQFF. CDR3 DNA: TGTGCCAGCAGCTTAGGTCGAATAGCGGGAGCTCATGAGCAGTTCTTC.

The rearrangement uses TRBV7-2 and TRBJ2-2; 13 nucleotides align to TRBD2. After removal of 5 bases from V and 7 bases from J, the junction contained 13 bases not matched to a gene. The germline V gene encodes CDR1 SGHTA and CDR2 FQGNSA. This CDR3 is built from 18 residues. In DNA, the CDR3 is TGTGCCAGCAGCGCAACTAGCGGGGGGGCCCCTGGTAACGGGGAGCTGTTTTTT. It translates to CASSATSGGAPGNGELFF.

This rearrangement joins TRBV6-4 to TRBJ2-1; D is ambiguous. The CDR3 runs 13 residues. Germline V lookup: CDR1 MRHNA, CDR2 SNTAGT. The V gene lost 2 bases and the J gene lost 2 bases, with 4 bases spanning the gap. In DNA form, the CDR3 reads TGTGCCAGCAGTGACCTCCCCTACAATGAGCAGTTCTTC. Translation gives CASSDLPYNEQFF.

The CDR3 DNA is TGTGCCAGCAGTGATTCTCTAGGGGCAAGCTATGGCTACACCTTC. Its translation: CASSDSLGASYGYTF. The chain recombines TRBV6-1 with TRBJ1-2; D may be TRBD1 (5 bases). The germline CDR1 and CDR2 sequences are MNHNS and SASEGT. The ends were cut back, 3 bases at V and 4 bases at J, with 15 bases in the middle. CDR3 length: 15 residues.

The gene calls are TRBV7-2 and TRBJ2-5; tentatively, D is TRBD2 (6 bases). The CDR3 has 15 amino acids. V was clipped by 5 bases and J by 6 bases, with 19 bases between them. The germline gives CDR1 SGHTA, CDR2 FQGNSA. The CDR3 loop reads CASSPLGGGAQTQYF. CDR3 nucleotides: TGTGCCAGCAGCCCCCTCGGCGGCGGGGCCCAGACCCAGTACTTC.

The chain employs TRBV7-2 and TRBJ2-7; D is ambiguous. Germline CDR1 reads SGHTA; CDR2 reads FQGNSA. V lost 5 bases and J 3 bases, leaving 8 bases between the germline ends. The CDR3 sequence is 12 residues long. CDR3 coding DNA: TGTGCCAGCAGCCCTGGGCACTACGAGCAGTACTTC. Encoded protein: CASSPGHYEQYF.

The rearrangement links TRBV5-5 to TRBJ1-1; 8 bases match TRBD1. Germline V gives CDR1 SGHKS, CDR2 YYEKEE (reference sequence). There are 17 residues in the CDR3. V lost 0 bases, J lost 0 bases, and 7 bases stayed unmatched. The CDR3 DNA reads TGTGCCAGCAGCTTGGGACAGGGGATCGGCATGAACACTGAAGCTTTCTTT. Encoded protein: CASSLGQGIGMNTEAFF.

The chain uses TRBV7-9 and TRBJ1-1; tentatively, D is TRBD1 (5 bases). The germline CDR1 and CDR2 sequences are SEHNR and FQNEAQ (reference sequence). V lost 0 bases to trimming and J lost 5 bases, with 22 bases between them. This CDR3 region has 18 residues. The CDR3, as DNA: TGTGCCAGCAGCTTAGCGGAGATTTGGGAGGGGAGGGCTACTGAAGCTTTCTTT. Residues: CASSLAEIWEGRATEAFF.

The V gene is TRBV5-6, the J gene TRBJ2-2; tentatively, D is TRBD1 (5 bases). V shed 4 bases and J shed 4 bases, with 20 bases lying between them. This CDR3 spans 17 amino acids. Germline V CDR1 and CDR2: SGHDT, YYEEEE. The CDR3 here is CASSLWQRTRLTGELFF. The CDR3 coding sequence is TGTGCCAGCAGCCTGTGGCAACGGACAAGGCTCACCGGGGAGCTGTTTTTT.

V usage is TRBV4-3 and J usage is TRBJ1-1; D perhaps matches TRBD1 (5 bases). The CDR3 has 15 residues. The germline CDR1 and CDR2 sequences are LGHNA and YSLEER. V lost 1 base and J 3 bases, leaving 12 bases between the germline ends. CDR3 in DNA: TGCGCCAGCAGCCAAGTTCCCGGGACTTACACTGAAGCTTTCTTT. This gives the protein CASSQVPGTYTEAFF.

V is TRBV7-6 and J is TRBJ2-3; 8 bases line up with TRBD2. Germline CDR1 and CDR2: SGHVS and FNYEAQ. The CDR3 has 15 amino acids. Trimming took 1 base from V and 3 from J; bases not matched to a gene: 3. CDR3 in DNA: TGTGCCAGCAGCTTAGTCGGGGGGGGGACAGATACGCAGTATTTT. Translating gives CASSLVGGGTDTQYF.

CDR3 amino acids: CASRGSGTAAYNEQFF. The DNA of the CDR3 is TGTGCCAGCAGGGGTTCCGGGACTGCAGCCTACAATGAGCAGTTCTTC. This chain uses TRBV7-8 with TRBJ2-1, with TRBD2 as a possible D gene (6 bases). The CDR3 is 16 residues long. V lost 6 bases to trimming and J lost 2 bases, with 17 bases between them. Germline CDR1 is SGHVS and CDR2 is FQNEAQ.

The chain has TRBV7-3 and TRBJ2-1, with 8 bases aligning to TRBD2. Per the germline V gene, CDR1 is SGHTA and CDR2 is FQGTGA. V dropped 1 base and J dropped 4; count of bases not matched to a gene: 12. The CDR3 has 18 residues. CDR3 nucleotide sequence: TGTGCCAGCAGCTTAAGCCCCCGGGAGCGGGAGTCGTACAATGAGCAGTTCTTC. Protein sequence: CASSLSPRERESYNEQFF.

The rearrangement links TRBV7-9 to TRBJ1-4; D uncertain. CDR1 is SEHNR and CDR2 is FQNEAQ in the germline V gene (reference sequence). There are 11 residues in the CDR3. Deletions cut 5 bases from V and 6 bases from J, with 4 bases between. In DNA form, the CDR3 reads TGTGCCAGCAGCGGCTATGAAAAACTGTTTTTT. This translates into CASSGYEKLFF.

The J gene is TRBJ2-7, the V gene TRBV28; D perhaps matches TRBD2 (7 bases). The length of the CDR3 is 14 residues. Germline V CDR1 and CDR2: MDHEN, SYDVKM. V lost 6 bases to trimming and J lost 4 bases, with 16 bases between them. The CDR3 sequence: CASSWDKGGYEQYF. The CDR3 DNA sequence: TGTGCCAGCAGCTGGGACAAGGGAGGGTACGAGCAGTACTTC.

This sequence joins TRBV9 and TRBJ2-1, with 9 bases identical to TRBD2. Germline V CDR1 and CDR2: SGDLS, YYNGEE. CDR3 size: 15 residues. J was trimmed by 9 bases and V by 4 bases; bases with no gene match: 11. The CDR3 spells CASSPRLAEGGEQFF. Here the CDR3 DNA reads TGTGCCAGCAGCCCTAGACTAGCGGAGGGGGGTGAGCAGTTCTTC.

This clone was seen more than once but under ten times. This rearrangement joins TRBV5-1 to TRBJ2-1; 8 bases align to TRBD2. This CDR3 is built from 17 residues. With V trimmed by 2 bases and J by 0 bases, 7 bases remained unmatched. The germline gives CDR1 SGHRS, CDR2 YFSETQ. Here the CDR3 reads CASSLLAGPSSYNEQFF. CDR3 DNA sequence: TGCGCCAGCAGCTTATTAGCGGGGCCAAGCTCCTACAATGAGCAGTTCTTC. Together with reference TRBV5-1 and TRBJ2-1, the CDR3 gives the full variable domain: KAGVTQTPRYLIKTRGQQVTLSCSPISGHRSVSWYQQTPGQGLQFLFEYFSETQRNKGNFPGRFSGRQFSNSRSEMNVSTLELGDSALYLCASSLLAGPSSYNEQFFGPGTRLTVL.

The CDR3 here is CASSLDRATGELFF. For the CDR3, the DNA is TGTGCCAGCAGCTTGGACAGAGCCACCGGGGAGCTGTTTTTT. The chain combines TRBV7-7 with TRBJ2-2, with D perhaps matching TRBD1 (6 bases). This CDR3 comprises 14 residues. V was clipped by 3 bases and J by 4 bases, with 9 bases between them. CDR1 SSHAT and CDR2 FNYEAQ come from the germline V gene (reference sequence).

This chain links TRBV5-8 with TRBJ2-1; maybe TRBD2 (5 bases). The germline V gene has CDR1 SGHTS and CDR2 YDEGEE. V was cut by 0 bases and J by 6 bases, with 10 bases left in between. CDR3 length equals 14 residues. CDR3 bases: TGTGCCAGCAGCTTGGAGCGGCGGGTCAATGAGCAGTTCTTC. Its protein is CASSLERRVNEQFF.

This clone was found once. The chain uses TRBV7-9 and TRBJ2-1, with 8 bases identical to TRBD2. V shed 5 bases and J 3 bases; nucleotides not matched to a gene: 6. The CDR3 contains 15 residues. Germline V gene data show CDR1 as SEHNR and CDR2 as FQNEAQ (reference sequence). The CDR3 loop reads CASSPTGGGYNEQFF. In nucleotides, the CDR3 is TGTGCCAGCAGCCCTACCGGGGGGGGCTACAATGAGCAGTTCTTC.